There are a few counts of the clone carrying this TCR beta chain. No antigen is known for it. This sample was included in a study of OX40 agonist ivuxolimab in advanced cancers. Overall study context: Intravenous ivuxolimab at 0.01 to 10 mg/kg was given to patients every 2 weeks. Dose-escalation cases comprised hepatocellular carcinoma, melanoma, renal cell or head and neck cancer. Study-wide results and caveats: Expanded clones tended on average to be more numerous among CD8+ T cells than CD4+. CD4+ and CD8+ blood T cells expanded clonally by week 6 at 0.1 to 3.0 mg/kg.

Some clones are missing from TCRdb's copy, which holds only in-frame ones; the method was immunoSEQ multiplex PCR. Altogether over 70,000 clones are present, 75% to 85% being singletons, with the ten largest covering approximately 5%. The origin of this receptor is an adult with an advanced solid tumor such as melanoma, head and neck, liver or kidney cancer. Sequenced here: CD4+ or CD8+ T cells sorted from blood, sampled in a trial of the OX40 agonist ivuxolimab.

Written as DNA, the CDR3 is TGTGCCAGTAGTATAGAAGCGGGGGTTTTAAAGACCCAGTACTTC. Translated: CASSIEAGVLKTQYF. The chain uses TRBV19 and TRBJ2-5; 8 nucleotides match TRBD2. The CDR3 contains 15 residues. V lost 0 bases to trimming and J lost 6 bases; unmatched junction nucleotides: 6. Germline V lookup: CDR1 LNHDA, CDR2 SQIVND (reference sequence).